The 23 T cell receptor beta chains below all came from one sample that was sequenced in a study of blood T cell repertoires in COVID-19. Sequencing used immunoSEQ multiplex PCR; TCRdb keeps in-frame clones, though not all of them. Of 150,000 to 200,000 clones detected, about four fifths appear once; the ten largest clones hold roughly an eighth. What was sequenced was peripheral blood. These receptors all come from a woman older than 75 with COVID-19, enrolled during active disease.

This chain joins TRBV27 and TRBJ1-1, with D possibly TRBD1 on 5 matching bases. CDR3 size: 13 residues. V gave up 3 bases and J gave up 4 bases, with 9 bases separating them. Looked up from germline, CDR1 is MNHEY and CDR2 is SMNVEV (reference sequence). This CDR3 reads CASSFQGGTEAFF. The CDR3 DNA follows: TGTGCCAGCAGTTTCCAGGGAGGCACTGAAGCTTTCTTT.

This rearrangement joins TRBV2 to TRBJ1-1, with a weak D call TRBD1 (6 bases). V was trimmed by 5 bases and J by 3 bases, leaving 22 bases between them. The CDR3 sequence is 17 residues long. CDR1 is SNHLY, CDR2 FYNNEI, per germline. The CDR3 here is CASSYDRTLAGDTEAFF. CDR3 sequence (DNA): TGTGCCAGCAGTTATGACAGGACCCTTGCAGGGGACACTGAAGCTTTCTTT.

V usage is TRBV5-6 and J usage is TRBJ2-7, with D maybe TRBD2 (6 bases). The CDR3 length is 12 residues. The germline V gene has CDR1 SGHDT and CDR2 YYEEEE. V was pared by 4 bases and J by 6 bases, with 11 bases between. CDR3 loop: CASSGPGGEQYF. DNA of the CDR3: TGTGCCAGCAGCGGACCCGGGGGCGAGCAGTACTTC.

This clone was recorded only once. The chain has TRBV5-6 and TRBJ2-7; perhaps TRBD1 as D (5 bases). Germline V gene lookup returns CDR1 SGHDT and CDR2 YYEEEE. The CDR3 extends over 17 amino acids. Trimming left V 5 bases short and J 2 bases short, with 23 bases between. CDR3 sequence (DNA): TGTGCCAGCAGTCACTCCTACCCTCGGACATGGACCTACGAGCAGTACTTC. Its translation is CASSHSYPRTWTYEQYF.

The chain recombines TRBV6-5 with TRBJ1-2, with a possible D match to TRBD1 (6 bases). Germline CDR1 reads MNHEY; CDR2 reads SVGAGI. Deletions cut 7 bases from V and 4 bases from J, with 16 bases between. The length of the CDR3 is 14 residues. This CDR3 is CASIKRGGGYGYTF. In nucleotides, the CDR3 is TGTGCCAGCATCAAAAGGGGAGGGGGCTATGGCTACACCTTC.

Points on this clone: The sample holds other DNA sequences that translate to the same CDR3. This chain joins TRBV5-8 and TRBJ2-7, with D unresolved. This CDR3 is 11 amino acids long. Germline V gene lookup returns CDR1 SGHTS and CDR2 YDEGEE. The V end was cut by 0 bases, the J end by 4 bases, with 2 bases between. CDR3 residues: CASSLAYEQYF. The CDR3 DNA is TGTGCCAGCAGCTTGGCATACGAGCAGTACTTC. The variable domain in full, completed from reference TRBV5-8 and TRBJ2-7, reads EAGVTQSPTHLIKTRGQQATLRCSPISGHTSVYWYQQALGLGLQFLLWYDEGEERNRGNFPPRFSGRQFPNYSSELNVNALELEDSALYLCASSLAYEQYFGPGTRLTVT.

The J gene is TRBJ2-2, the V gene TRBV24-1; D may be TRBD2 (5 bases). Germline-derived CDR1 and CDR2 are KGHDR and SFDVKD. The CDR3 contains 16 residues. V shed 0 bases and J shed 4 bases, with 11 bases lying between them. This CDR3 reads CATSDLPGDGTGELFF. As DNA, the CDR3 is TGTGCCACCAGTGATTTGCCCGGGGATGGCACCGGGGAGCTGTTTTTT.

The rearrangement links TRBV3-1 (or the pseudogene TRBV3-2) to TRBJ1-2, with D unclear. CDR3 length: 16 residues. With 3 bases removed from V and 3 bases from J, the gap between germline ends came to 17 bases. Germline V gives CDR1 LGHDT, CDR2 YNNKEL (reference sequence). Here the CDR3 reads CASSHWAGRLDYGYTF. DNA of the CDR3: TGTGCCAGCAGCCATTGGGCCGGCAGGTTGGACTATGGCTACACCTTC.

The rearrangement joins TRBV18 to TRBJ2-2; 7 bases fit TRBD2. V shed 8 bases, J shed 0 bases, and the junction held 3 bases outside the gene matches. Germline V gives CDR1 KGHSH, CDR2 LQKENI. CDR3 length: 14 amino acids. The CDR3 DNA is TGTGCCAGCCGTGCGGGGGCGAACACCGGGGAGCTGTTTTTT. Translation gives CASRAGANTGELFF. The complete variable domain, with remaining parts taken from reference TRBV18 and TRBJ2-2, reads NAGVMQNPRHLVRRRGQEARLRCSPMKGHSHVYWYRQLPEEGLKFMVYLQKENIIDESGMPKERFSAEFPKEGPSILRIQQVVRGDSAAYFCASRAGANTGELFFGEGSRLTVL.

The chain joins TRBV6-5 to TRBJ2-3; D not certain. The CDR3 runs 13 residues. Trimming removed 0 bases at V and 10 bases at J, with 11 bases between. CDR1 is MNHEY and CDR2 is SVGAGI in the germline V gene. The CDR3 nucleotides read TGTGCCAGCAGTTACTCGTCAAATAGTCCGCAGTATTTT. Its protein product is CASSYSSNSPQYF.

The chain recombines TRBV7-8 with TRBJ1-1; 8 nucleotides match TRBD1. V was pared by 4 bases and J by 7 bases, with 8 bases of the junction left unmatched. CDR3 length: 14 residues. Germline CDR1 is SGHVS and CDR2 is FQNEAQ. This CDR3 is CASSSRTGLIEAFF. The CDR3 nucleotides are TGTGCCAGCAGCTCCCGGACAGGGCTGATTGAAGCTTTCTTT.

This clone has only a few counts. The rearrangement joins TRBV11-2 to TRBJ2-1; possible D gene TRBD2, 6 bases. There are 13 residues in the CDR3. V lost 1 base and J lost 8, with 9 bases in between. Germline assignment: CDR1 SGHAT and CDR2 FQNNGV. The CDR3 nucleotides are TGTGCCAGCAGCTTAGGTCGGAGGGATGAGCAGTTCTTC. It yields the protein CASSLGRRDEQFF.

This clone is a singleton in its sample. The chain recombines TRBV25-1 with TRBJ1-1; no definite D call. Germline V gene data show CDR1 as MGHDK and CDR2 as SYGVNS. The germline V and J ends were trimmed by 3 bases and 3 bases, with 14 bases remaining between them. The CDR3 sequence is 15 residues long. The chain's CDR3 is CASSDPAGRDTEAFF. DNA for the CDR3: TGTGCCAGCAGTGACCCAGCCGGGAGGGACACTGAAGCTTTCTTT.

J is TRBJ2-5 and V is TRBV4-1; no firm D call. Germline V gene sequence: CDR1 MGHRA, CDR2 YSYEKL. The CDR3 contains 11 residues. The V end lost 2 bases, the J end lost 4 bases, and 2 bases lay between the germline ends. The CDR3 DNA reads as TGCGCCAGCAGCCAACGAGAGACCCAGTACTTC. This gives the protein CASSQRETQYF.

The chain has TRBV18 and TRBJ2-1, with unresolved D. This CDR3 is 16 amino acids long. In germline, CDR1 is KGHSH, CDR2 LQKENI. Between the trimmed V and J ends, which lost 0 bases and 0 bases, there was a span of 9 bases. CDR3 bases: TGTGCCAGCTCACCACCAGTCTCCTACTCCTACAATGAGCAGTTCTTC. Its protein is CASSPPVSYSYNEQFF.

The gene calls are TRBV29-1 and TRBJ1-1; 7 bases are shared with TRBD1. The CDR3 is 12 amino acids. J was trimmed by 7 bases and V by 7 bases; bases with no gene match: 9. Germline V gene data show CDR1 as SQVTM and CDR2 as ANQGSEA. CDR3 DNA: TGCAGCGGTCTCCGGGACAGCAATGAAGCTTTCTTT. As protein: CSGLRDSNEAFF.

This chain uses TRBV3-1 (or the pseudogene TRBV3-2) with TRBJ2-5, with 9 bases lining up with TRBD2. Germline V lookup: CDR1 LGHDT, CDR2 YNNKEL (reference sequence). The CDR3 has 14 residues. The V and J ends lost 5 bases and 3 bases, in that order; junction bases with no gene match: 4. The CDR3 spells CASSKASGEETQYF. The DNA of the CDR3 is TGTGCCAGCAGCAAAGCTAGCGGGGAAGAGACCCAGTACTTC.

This clone appeared a single time. The chain couples TRBV6-2 or TRBV6-3 to TRBJ2-7; perhaps TRBD1 as D (6 bases). CDR1 and CDR2 (germline): MNHEY, SVGEGT. The CDR3 is made up of 15 amino acids. V was trimmed by 6 bases and J by 2 bases, leaving 17 bases between them. As DNA, the CDR3 is TGTGCCAGCAGCCCGAACAGGGATCCTGCCTACGAGCAGTACTTC. As protein: CASSPNRDPAYEQYF.

This clone occurred once. The chain is built from TRBV7-9 and TRBJ1-4, with D perhaps matching TRBD1 (6 bases). This CDR3 region has 15 residues. V shed 5 bases and J shed 3 bases, with 13 bases lying between them. Germline lookup yields CDR1 SEHNR and CDR2 FQNEAQ (reference sequence). CDR3 bases: TGTGCCAGCAGCCCGACAGGCTCTCCTAATGAAAAACTGTTTTTT. It is translated as CASSPTGSPNEKLFF.

This clone was seen a handful of times. The gene calls are TRBV9 and TRBJ1-3; the D gene is possibly TRBD1 (6 bases). V was shortened by 4 bases and J by 7 bases, with 12 bases between the two germline ends. Looked up from germline, CDR1 is SGDLS and CDR2 is YYNGEE. The CDR3 loop spans 13 amino acids. CDR3 bases: TGTGCCAGCAGCTCAGGGGCCGAGAACACCATATATTTT. It specifies CASSSGAENTIYF.

V is TRBV9 and J is TRBJ2-1, with 8 bases identical to TRBD2. This CDR3 contains 16 residues. Germline lookup yields CDR1 SGDLS and CDR2 YYNGEE. Germline trimming cut 5 bases from V and 9 bases from J; bases unmatched to any gene: 16. The CDR3 coding sequence is TGTGCCAGCAGTGAGAGTGGCGGGGGGCTCGGGAGTGAGCAGTTCTTC. Its translation: CASSESGGGLGSEQFF.

The chain joins TRBV7-8 to TRBJ2-7; maybe TRBD2 (6 bases). The V and J ends lost 3 bases and 7 bases respectively, with 19 bases between them. The germline V gene has CDR1 SGHVS and CDR2 FQNEAQ. The CDR3 runs to 15 residues. This chain's CDR3 is CASSFGSSENLEQYF. DNA of the CDR3: TGTGCCAGCAGCTTCGGTTCTAGCGAAAATTTGGAGCAGTACTTC.

The chain is built from TRBV7-2 and TRBJ1-1; possibly TRBD1 for D (6 bases). The germline gives CDR1 SGHTA, CDR2 FQGNSA. With 5 bases removed from V and 5 bases from J, the gap between germline ends came to 27 bases. This CDR3 is 18 amino acids long. CDR3 nucleotides: TGTGCCAGCAGCATTTCTGAGCGGGGGGCGAAATCGGAAACTGAAGCTTTCTTT. It codes for CASSISERGAKSETEAFF. Based on the CDR3 plus reference TRBV7-2 and TRBJ1-1, the full variable domain is GAGVSQSPSNKVTEKGKDVELRCDPISGHTALYWYRQSLGQGLEFLIYFQGNSAPDKSGLPSDRFSAERTGGSVSTLTIQRTQQEDSAVYLCASSISERGAKSETEAFFGQGTRLTVV.